Shown below are 18 T cell receptor beta chains from a single sample sequenced in a study of T cells in Graves' hyperthyroidism and ophthalmopathy. There were TCR beta CDR3 regions amplified from RNA transcripts. The HTBI primer set was used in a first-round RT-PCR of the TCR CDR3. TCRdb itself ran the multiplex PCR reads through MiXCR, one entry per CDR3 protein. The repertoire has hundreds of thousands of distinct CDR3 sequences, less than 15% of them found once; the top ten carry less than 10%. Sequencing used blood. Receptors were obtained from a woman aged 18-30 years with Graves' hyperthyroidism.

This clonotype was seen repeatedly, ten times or more. The CDR3 DNA reads TGTGCCAGCAGTGGAGATCGTAAGGGGGCCGGCAATCAGCCCCAGCATTTT. Translation gives CASSGDRKGAGNQPQHF. V and J are TRBV2 and TRBJ1-5, with 7 positions matching TRBD1. This CDR3 contains 17 residues. V dropped 4 bases and J dropped 2; count of bases not matched to a gene: 11. The germline V gene has CDR1 SNHLY and CDR2 FYNNEI.

This clonotype was seen at least ten times. V gene TRBV27 combines with J gene TRBJ2-1; D is perhaps TRBD2 (6 bases). The CDR3 is 15 residues long. Trimming removed 2 bases at V and 7 bases at J, with 15 bases between. Germline assignment: CDR1 MNHEY and CDR2 SMNVEV (reference sequence). The CDR3 sequence is CASSLGTEVGNEQFF. The CDR3 DNA reads TGTGCCAGCAGTTTAGGGACTGAAGTAGGAAATGAGCAGTTCTTC.

This clonotype occurred many times. The rearrangement uses TRBV12-3 or TRBV12-4 and TRBJ2-1; D perhaps matches TRBD1 (6 bases). The CDR3 sequence is 13 residues long. Trimming took 6 bases from V and 10 from J, leaving 16 bases between them. The CDR3: CASRDPGAYEQFF. DNA for the CDR3: TGTGCCAGCAGGGACCCAGGGGCTTACGAGCAGTTCTTC.

Details on this clonotype: A read error may account for a junction end that differs from germline. The chain employs TRBV6-2 or TRBV6-3 and TRBJ2-2; D could derive from TRBD1 or TRBD2 (5 bases each). Germline CDR1 and CDR2: MNHEY and SVGEGT. This CDR3 spans 15 amino acids. The CDR3 bases are TGTGCCAGCAGCCTAGGTCGGGCTGGGACCGGGGAGCCGTTTTTT. Translated, it gives CASSLGRAGTGEPFF.

For this clonotype: This could be a read error, since a much larger clone is one nucleotide away. Here the CDR3 omits its conserved ending phenylalanine or tryptophan, so a read error is the likely source. The CDR3 spells CASRIPDREGMSPLHS. The CDR3 coding sequence is TGTGCCAGCAGAATACCAGACAGGGAGGGTATGTCACCCCTCCACTCT. The chain has TRBV28 and TRBJ1-6, with 7 bases matching TRBD1. There are 16 residues in the CDR3. Germline CDR1 is MDHEN and CDR2 is SYDVKM. The V segment lost 6 bases and the J segment 10 bases; nucleotides outside the gene matches: 15.

This clonotype showed up many times. This rearrangement joins TRBV3-1 to TRBJ1-6, with 9 bases that match TRBD1. CDR1 is LGHDT, CDR2 YNNKEL, per germline (reference sequence). This CDR3 has 17 amino acids. Trimming at V came to 4 bases and at J to 9 bases, leaving 13 bases not matched to a gene. CDR3 nucleotides: TGTGCCAGCAGCCCCGGGACAGGGAGGCGCGGTGCTTCACCCCTCCACTTT. Translating gives CASSPGTGRRGASPLHF.

This clonotype has ten or more counts. V usage is TRBV5-1 and J usage is TRBJ2-1; the match to TRBD1 covers 8 bases. This CDR3 is 15 amino acids long. Germline CDR1 and CDR2: SGHRS and YFSETQ. The J segment lost 5 bases and the V segment lost 2 bases, leaving 6 bases of the junction unmatched. The CDR3 DNA sequence: TGCGCCAGCAGCTTCAGGGGGCTAAATAACAATGAGCAGTTCTTC. Amino acid sequence: CASSFRGLNNNEQFF. The variable domain in full, completed from reference TRBV5-1 and TRBJ2-1, reads KAGVTQTPRYLIKTRGQQVTLSCSPISGHRSVSWYQQTPGQGLQFLFEYFSETQRNKGNFPGRFSGRQFSNSRSEMNVSTLELGDSALYLCASSFRGLNNNEQFFGPGTRLTVL.

This clonotype was detected ten times or more. The V and J genes are TRBV2 and TRBJ1-4; 10 bases fit TRBD1. Germline V gene data show CDR1 as SNHLY and CDR2 as FYNNEI. This CDR3 has 15 amino acids. With V trimmed by 8 bases and J by 11 bases, 14 bases remained unmatched. This CDR3 reads CASRQGAEPGGKLFF. The CDR3 nucleotides are TGTGCCAGCCGACAGGGGGCTGAACCTGGCGGGAAACTGTTTTTT.

The chain joins TRBV19 to TRBJ1-5, with TRBD1 as a possible D gene (5 bases). This CDR3 contains 15 residues. Between the trimmed V and J ends, which lost 4 bases and 0 bases, there was a span of 10 bases. Germline V gene data show CDR1 as LNHDA and CDR2 as SQIVND (reference sequence). The CDR3 DNA follows: TGTGCCAGTAGTAGAGCCCAGGGTAGCAATCAGCCCCAGCATTTT. Protein product: CASSRAQGSNQPQHF. The full variable domain, completed using reference TRBV19 and TRBJ1-5, is DGGITQSPKYLFRKEGQNVTLSCEQNLNHDAMYWYRQDPGQGLRLIYYSQIVNDFQKGDIAEGYSVSREKKESFPLTVTSAQKNPTAFYLCASSRAQGSNQPQHFGDGTRLSIL.

CDR3 amino acids: CASSFYGTGGSGELFF. Written as DNA, the CDR3 is TGTGCCAGCAGTTTTTACGGGACAGGGGGCTCCGGGGAGCTGTTTTTT. The rearrangement links TRBV28 to TRBJ2-2; TRBD1 aligns across 12 bases. Germline CDR1 reads MDHEN; CDR2 reads SYDVKM. The CDR3 is 16 amino acids. V lost 3 bases to trimming and J lost 6 bases; unmatched junction nucleotides: 5. The full variable domain, with the rest looked up from reference TRBV28 and TRBJ2-2, is DVKVTQSSRYLVKRTGEKVFLECVQDMDHENMFWYRQDPGLGLRLIYFSYDVKMKEKGDIPEGYSVSREKKERFSLILESASTNQTSMYLCASSFYGTGGSGELFFGEGSRLTVL.

This clonotype has at least ten counts. This sequence joins TRBV30 and TRBJ2-1, with unresolved D. V lost 2 bases and J lost 9, with 8 bases in between. The germline CDR1 and CDR2 sequences are GTSNPN and SVGIG (reference sequence). This CDR3 region has 11 residues. CDR3 bases: TGTGCCTGGAGTTTAGACGGTGAGCAGTTCTTC. It yields the protein CAWSLDGEQFF.

This clonotype showed up just a few times. The chain's CDR3 is CASSQEARSSEQYF. The CDR3 DNA sequence: TGCGCCAGCAGCCAAGAGGCCAGGTCGAGTGAGCAGTACTTC. The chain recombines TRBV4-3 with TRBJ2-7; D not resolved. Looked up from germline, CDR1 is LGHNA and CDR2 is YSLEER. Between the trimmed V and J ends, which lost 0 bases and 7 bases, there was a span of 13 bases. This CDR3 comprises 14 residues.

At least ten counts were recorded for this clonotype. The rearrangement links TRBV9 to TRBJ2-5, with D perhaps matching TRBD2 (6 bases). The V end lost 0 bases, the J end lost 3 bases, and 6 bases lay between the germline ends. The V gene's germline CDR1 is SGDLS and CDR2 YYNGEE. CDR3 length equals 13 residues. The chain's CDR3 is CASSVAGEETQYF. CDR3 nucleotides: TGTGCCAGCAGCGTAGCGGGGGAAGAGACCCAGTACTTC.

Here the CDR3 DNA reads TGTGCCACCAGCAGAGGGACAGATGCGAATAATTCACCCCTCCACTTT. Translating it yields CATSRGTDANNSPLHF. This chain joins TRBV15 and TRBJ1-6, with D tentatively TRBD1 (6 bases). Germline CDR1 LNHNV, CDR2 YYDKDF (reference sequence). This CDR3 region has 16 residues. The V gene lost 1 base and the J gene lost 5 bases, with 12 bases spanning the gap.

The chain joins TRBV28 to TRBJ1-5; weak D call: TRBD1 (5 bases). Trimming cost V 4 bases and J 9 bases, with 13 bases left between them. The CDR3 sequence is 13 residues long. Germline values: CDR1 MDHEN, CDR2 SYDVKM. The chain's CDR3 is CASSSPDILPQHF. The CDR3 DNA sequence: TGTGCCAGCAGTTCACCGGACATTCTGCCCCAGCATTTT.

Only a few counts were recorded for this clonotype. The chain employs TRBV2 and TRBJ2-1; TRBD1 matches at 10 bases. CDR3 length equals 16 residues. CDR1 is SNHLY and CDR2 is FYNNEI in the germline V gene. J gave up 2 bases and V 6 bases, and 7 bases lay outside the gene matches. For the CDR3, the DNA is TGTGCCAGCAGGGGGACGGGACAGGGGACCTACAATGAGCAGTTCTTC. It translates to CASRGTGQGTYNEQFF.

This clonotype was detected ten times or more. V and J are TRBV10-3 and TRBJ2-7; 9 bases agree with TRBD2. Germline CDR1 is ENHRY and CDR2 is SYGVKD. V gave up 2 bases and J gave up 6 bases; unmatched junction bases: 14. The CDR3 length is 17 residues. The CDR3 is CAISEPQGLALLSEQYF. CDR3 sequence (DNA): TGTGCCATCAGTGAGCCTCAGGGACTAGCCTTGCTTTCCGAGCAGTACTTC.

This clonotype was seen many times. V and J are TRBV6-1 and TRBJ1-5, with D perhaps matching TRBD1 (6 bases). Trimming shortened V by 7 bases and J by 6 bases, and 13 bases separated the two germline ends. CDR1 and CDR2 (germline): MNHNS, SASEGT. This CDR3 has 13 amino acids. The CDR3 nucleotides read TGTGCCAGCAACAACGGGGGCAGTCAGCCCCAGCATTTT. Translating gives CASNNGGSQPQHF.